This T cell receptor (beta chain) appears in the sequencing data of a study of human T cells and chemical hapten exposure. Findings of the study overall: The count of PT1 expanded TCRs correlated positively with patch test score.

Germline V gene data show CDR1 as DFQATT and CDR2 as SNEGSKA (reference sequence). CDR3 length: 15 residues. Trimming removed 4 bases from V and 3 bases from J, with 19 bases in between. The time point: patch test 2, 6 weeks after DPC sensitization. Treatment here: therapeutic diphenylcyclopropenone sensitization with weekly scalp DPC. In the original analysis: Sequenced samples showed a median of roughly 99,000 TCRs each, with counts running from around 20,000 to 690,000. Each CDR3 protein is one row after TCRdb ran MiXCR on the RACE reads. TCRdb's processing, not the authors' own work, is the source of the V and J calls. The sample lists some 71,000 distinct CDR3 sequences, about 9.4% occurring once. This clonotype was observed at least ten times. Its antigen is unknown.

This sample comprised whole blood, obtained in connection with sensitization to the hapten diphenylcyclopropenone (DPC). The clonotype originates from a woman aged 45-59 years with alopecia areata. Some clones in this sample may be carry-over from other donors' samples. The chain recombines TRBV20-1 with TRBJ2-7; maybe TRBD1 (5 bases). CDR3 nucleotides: TGCAGTGCTAACTCGGCGGAGACAGTATACTACGAGCAGTACTTC. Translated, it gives CSANSAETVYYEQYF.